The 22 T cell receptor beta chains presented below share a single source sample, sequenced in a study of Ad26.COV2.S vaccination and SARS-CoV-2 variants. Only in-frame clones appear in the TCRdb table, and some are missing; sequencing was by immunoSEQ multiplex PCR. The table lists 300,000 to 400,000 clones, 87% of them singletons. Stated treatment: some 20 received Ad26.COV2.S at low or high dose, single or two shots; about 5 received placebo; per-sample allocation not given. The samples date from day 63 after the first vaccine or placebo injection. Sequenced material: peripheral blood, taken in a trial of Ad26.COV2.S vaccine versus placebo. These receptors were taken from a person between 18 and 60 years old who received the Ad26.COV2.S COVID-19 vaccine or a placebo.

This chain connects TRBV7-3 to TRBJ2-6; possible D gene TRBD1, 5 bases. Germline V gene sequence: CDR1 SGHTA, CDR2 FQGTGA. V lost 1 base, J lost 1 base, and 8 bases lay in between. The CDR3 totals 16 residues. The DNA for the CDR3 is TGTGCCAGCAGCTTAATGTCAGGGTCTGGGGCCAACGTCCTGACTTTC. Translated, it gives CASSLMSGSGANVLTF.

The rearrangement uses TRBV7-2 and TRBJ2-1, with D perhaps given as TRBD1 or TRBD2 (6 bases each). The CDR3 contains 16 residues. V was trimmed by 2 bases and J by 2 bases, leaving 13 bases between them. Germline CDR1 and CDR2: SGHTA and FQGNSA. CDR3 nucleotide sequence: TGTGCCAGCAGCTTATCCGGGGGCTCAACCTACAATGAGCAGTTCTTC. It encodes CASSLSGGSTYNEQFF.

This clone was found a few times. This rearrangement joins TRBV6-2 or TRBV6-3 to TRBJ1-6, with D possibly matching TRBD1 (5 bases). This CDR3 is 12 amino acids long. CDR1 is MNHEY, CDR2 SVGEGT, per germline. The V gene lost 5 bases and the J gene lost 8 bases, with 7 bases spanning the gap. As DNA, the CDR3 is TGTGCCAGCAGTAAACAGGATTCACCCCTCCACTTT. Its translation is CASSKQDSPLHF.

The chain is built from TRBV11-2 and TRBJ2-5; D is undetermined. CDR1 and CDR2 (germline): SGHAT, FQNNGV. The CDR3 length is 14 residues. V was shortened by 1 base and J by 2 bases, with 8 bases between the two germline ends. In nucleotides, the CDR3 is TGTGCCAGCAGCTTAGGAGCTAAACAAGAGACCCAGTACTTC. Translated: CASSLGAKQETQYF. Looking up the rest from reference TRBV11-2 and TRBJ2-5 gives the full variable domain: EAGVAQSPRYKIIEKRQSVAFWCNPISGHATLYWYQQILGQGPKLLIQFQNNGVVDDSQLPKDRFSAERLKGVDSTLKIQPAKLEDSAVYLCASSLGAKQETQYFGPGTRLLVL.

The chain is built from TRBV4-3 and TRBJ1-1; D not certain. This CDR3 spans 16 amino acids. V lost 0 bases and J lost 4, with 15 bases in between. Germline assignment: CDR1 LGHNA and CDR2 YSLEER. This chain's CDR3 is CASSQDRELAVTEAFF. The CDR3 bases are TGCGCCAGCAGCCAAGATAGGGAGTTAGCGGTCACTGAAGCTTTCTTT.

This chain uses TRBV6-5 with TRBJ1-5, with D unclear. CDR1 and CDR2 from the germline V gene are MNHEY and SVGAGI. The CDR3 totals 14 residues. Trimming cost V 3 bases and J 3 bases, with 9 bases left between them. The CDR3: CASSYGRINQPQHF. CDR3 DNA sequence: TGTGCCAGCAGTTATGGACGTATCAATCAGCCCCAGCATTTT.

The chain couples TRBV6-5 to TRBJ2-2; unclear D gene. There are 13 residues in the CDR3. The germline V gene has CDR1 MNHEY and CDR2 SVGAGI. The germline V and J ends were trimmed by 4 bases and 5 bases, with 8 bases remaining between them. The CDR3: CASSFRETGELFF. Written as DNA, the CDR3 is TGTGCCAGCAGTTTTAGGGAAACCGGGGAGCTGTTTTTT.

The chain combines TRBV5-6 with TRBJ1-5; 7 bases align to TRBD1. V lost 2 bases, J lost 6 bases, and 5 bases stayed unmatched. The CDR3 sequence is 14 residues long. Germline CDR1 is SGHDT and CDR2 is YYEEEE. CDR3 sequence: CASSLRGRGQPQHF. In nucleotides, the CDR3 is TGTGCCAGCAGCTTAAGGGGGCGAGGTCAGCCCCAGCATTTT.

The rearrangement uses TRBV27 and TRBJ1-5; D is unclear. The CDR3 consists of 13 residues. CDR1 is MNHEY, CDR2 SMNVEV, per germline (reference sequence). V lost 5 bases, J lost 1 base, and 6 bases lay in between. CDR3 sequence (DNA): TGTGCCAGCAGTGAAAACAGCAATCAGCCCCAGCATTTT. The encoded protein is CASSENSNQPQHF.

The V call is TRBV7-3, the J call TRBJ1-1, with unresolved D. This CDR3 region has 13 residues. V was cut by 5 bases and J by 4 bases, with 11 bases left in between. Germline CDR1 SGHTA, CDR2 FQGTGA. In DNA, the CDR3 is TGTGCCAGCAGCCCTGACTTAGGCACTGAAGCTTTCTTT. Protein product: CASSPDLGTEAFF. The whole variable domain, filled in from reference TRBV7-3 and TRBJ1-1, reads GAGVSQTPSNKVTEKGKYVELRCDPISGHTALYWYRQSLGQGPEFLIYFQGTGAADDSGLPNDRFFAVRPEGSVSTLKIQRTERGDSAVYLCASSPDLGTEAFFGQGTRLTVV.

The table lists this clone with a few counts. The V call is TRBV19, the J call TRBJ2-7, with 8 bases aligning to TRBD1. V lost 4 bases and J lost 4; bases outside the gene matches: 6. Germline V lookup: CDR1 LNHDA, CDR2 SQIVND (reference sequence). The CDR3 runs to 14 residues. CDR3 sequence (DNA): TGTGCCAGTAGTAAGGAGACAGGGGAATACGAGCAGTACTTC. Translating gives CASSKETGEYEQYF.

This clone was counted a single time. The chain is built from TRBV20-1 and TRBJ2-1, with D tentatively TRBD1 or TRBD2 (5 bases each). Trimming shortened V by 8 bases and J by 10 bases, and 15 bases separated the two germline ends. Germline V gene lookup returns CDR1 DFQATT and CDR2 SNEGSKA (reference sequence). The CDR3 length is 11 residues. This CDR3 reads CSCWGSGEQFF. The CDR3 region has the DNA TGCAGTTGTTGGGGGTCCGGGGAGCAGTTCTTC.

V gene TRBV4-1 combines with J gene TRBJ2-7, with D uncertain. V was pared by 1 base and J by 3 bases, with 7 bases between. The germline gives CDR1 MGHRA, CDR2 YSYEKL. This CDR3 has 13 residues. The CDR3 protein is CASSQVASYEQYF. The CDR3 nucleotides are TGCGCCAGCAGCCAAGTGGCCAGCTACGAGCAGTACTTC.

V and J are TRBV7-6 and TRBJ1-5, with D unresolved. From germline, CDR1 is SGHVS and CDR2 FNYEAQ. Trimming removed 1 base at V and 6 bases at J, with 13 bases between. The CDR3 has 15 residues. For the CDR3, the DNA is TGTGCCAGCAGCTTAGATGAGGGAGGTGGTCAGCCCCAGCATTTT. It encodes CASSLDEGGGQPQHF.

The chain couples TRBV12-5 to TRBJ2-7; D is possibly TRBD2 (5 bases). Trimming removed 5 bases at V and 3 bases at J, with 14 bases between. This CDR3 is 14 amino acids long. Looked up from germline, CDR1 is LGHNT and CDR2 is FRNRAP. The CDR3 DNA follows: TGTGCTAGTGGTCCAGGAGGAGCGAGCTACGAGCAGTACTTC. It translates to CASGPGGASYEQYF.

The chain couples TRBV2 to TRBJ2-1, with TRBD1 identical over 8 bases. The ends lost 0 bases at V and 15 bases at J; junction bases unmatched: 7. The CDR3 runs 13 residues. Per the germline V gene, CDR1 is SNHLY and CDR2 is FYNNEI. The CDR3 reads CASSEAPGQAPFF. The CDR3 DNA sequence: TGTGCCAGCAGTGAAGCCCCGGGACAGGCCCCGTTCTTC.

This chain links TRBV2 with TRBJ2-7, with 11 nucleotides matching TRBD2. After removal of 6 bases from V and 7 bases from J, the junction contained 11 bases not matched to a gene. In germline, CDR1 is SNHLY, CDR2 FYNNEI. The CDR3 loop spans 15 amino acids. The CDR3 region has the DNA TGTGCCAGCAGCCAACGGGCTAGCGGGGGGAGTGAGCAGTACTTC. The encoded protein is CASSQRASGGSEQYF.

The gene calls are TRBV7-9 and TRBJ2-1; D not certain. This CDR3 comprises 16 residues. Germline V gene lookup returns CDR1 SEHNR and CDR2 FQNEAQ (reference sequence). V lost 6 bases and J 3 bases, leaving 18 bases between the germline ends. The CDR3, as DNA: TGTGCCAGCAGTCCACCCCCGCCCAGGATCTACAATGAGCAGTTCTTC. Translating gives CASSPPPPRIYNEQFF.

V is TRBV6-5 and J is TRBJ2-5; 7 nucleotides agree with TRBD1. V shed 6 bases and J 1 base; nucleotides not matched to a gene: 5. Germline V lookup: CDR1 MNHEY, CDR2 SVGAGI. This CDR3 contains 14 residues. The CDR3: CASSLTGFQETQYF. In DNA form, the CDR3 reads TGTGCCAGCAGCCTGACAGGGTTCCAAGAGACCCAGTACTTC.

Details on this clone: Within the sample, other DNA sequences also encode this same CDR3. The J gene is TRBJ1-1, the V gene TRBV7-9, with D perhaps TRBD1 (5 bases). Trimming took 1 base from V and 6 from J, leaving 12 bases between them. The CDR3 runs 14 residues. From germline, CDR1 is SEHNR and CDR2 FQNEAQ (reference sequence). CDR3 bases: TGTGCCAGCAGCTTAGGGCAGGGAGGGTCTGAAGCTTTCTTT. It encodes CASSLGQGGSEAFF.

The chain recombines TRBV30 with TRBJ1-2; D may be TRBD1 (6 bases). The CDR3 runs 11 residues. Germline assignment: CDR1 GTSNPN and CDR2 SVGIG (reference sequence). Deletions cut 0 bases from V and 14 bases from J, with 13 bases between. Here the CDR3 reads CAWSVSGAGTF. For the CDR3, the DNA is TGTGCCTGGAGTGTCTCAGGGGCTGGTACCTTC. The full variable domain, rest sourced from reference TRBV30 and TRBJ1-2, is SQTIHQWPATLVQPVGSPLSLECTVEGTSNPNLYWYRQAAGRGLQLLFYSVGIGQISSEVPQNLSASRPQDRQFILSSKKLLLSDSGFYLCAWSVSGAGTFGSGTRLTVV.

This clone was seen a single time. This sequence joins TRBV19 and TRBJ1-2, with D unresolved. The V and J ends lost 1 base and 1 base respectively, with 7 bases between them. The CDR3 consists of 14 residues. Germline loops: CDR1 LNHDA, CDR2 SQIVND (reference sequence). CDR3 nucleotides: TGTGCCAGTAGTATAGGGCCCGTTAACTATGGCTACACCTTC. Residues: CASSIGPVNYGYTF.